This TCR beta chain originates from a study of early T cells in non-severe SARS-CoV-2 infection. Overall study context: Bulk RNA from unsorted whole blood was sequenced; chains were unpaired.

Tagging with unique molecular identifiers was applied to individual cDNA molecules. Each CDR3 protein is one row after TCRdb ran MiXCR on the 5' RACE reads. This sample has 30,000 to 40,000 distinct CDR3 sequences, with roughly 4.8% found just once. This clonotype was observed at least ten times. Its antigen is as yet unknown. Whole-study findings and limits: Sequences matched to VDJdb favored anti-spike CD8 responses, while private and CD4 specificities were missed.

Sequenced input: whole blood. This receptor was obtained from an adult who was a healthcare worker with PCR-confirmed SARS-CoV-2 infection or an uninfected control (not recorded which).

CDR3 DNA: TGTGCCAGCAAAAAAGAGACATCGGGTAGCAATCAGCCCCAGCATTTT. Encoded protein: CASKKETSGSNQPQHF. This chain connects TRBV6-9 to TRBJ1-5, with unresolved D. Deletions cut 7 bases from V and 0 bases from J, with 16 bases between. Germline V gene sequence: CDR1 MNHGY, CDR2 SVAAGI. The CDR3 has 16 residues.